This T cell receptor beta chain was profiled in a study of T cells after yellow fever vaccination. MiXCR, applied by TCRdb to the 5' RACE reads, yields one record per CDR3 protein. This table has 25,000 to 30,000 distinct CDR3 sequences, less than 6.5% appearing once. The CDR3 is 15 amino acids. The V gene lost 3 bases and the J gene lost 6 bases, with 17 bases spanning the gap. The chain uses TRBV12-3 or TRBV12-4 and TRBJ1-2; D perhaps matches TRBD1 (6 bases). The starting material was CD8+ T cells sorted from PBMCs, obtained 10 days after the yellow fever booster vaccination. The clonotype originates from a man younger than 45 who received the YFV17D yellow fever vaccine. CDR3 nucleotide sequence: TGTGCCAGCAGTTTGGGGGTGGGGACATCGGATGGCTACACCTTC. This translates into CASSLGVGTSDGYTF.